Sample share makes the clone carrying this TCR beta chain medium-sized. Its antigen is unknown. In the authors' workflow: A classifier for distant metastasis in papillary thyroid cancer was constructed using CDR3 differences observed across clinicopathological groups. TCRdb re-called the PCR reads with MiXCR. TCRdb, not the original authors, processed these V and J calls. The profile shows about 6,000 clones, about 33% of them singletons. This record comes from a study of metastatic and nonmetastatic thyroid tumors. Study details: Blood and tumor or nodule tissue repertoires from malignant and benign thyroid patients were compared.

Thyroid surgery had not been preceded by any treatment in any patient. Germline V CDR1 and CDR2: MNHEY, SVGEGT. V was cut by 2 bases and J by 1 base, with 12 bases left in between. The CDR3 length is 15 residues. Findings of the study overall: In blood and tumor, TCR beta diversity was reportedly significantly higher in malignant thyroid tumors than in benign nodules.

The sample was adjacent normal tissue. The rearrangement links TRBV6-2 or TRBV6-3 to TRBJ2-7; D remains unclear. The sequence derives from a female donor with papillary thyroid cancer or a benign thyroid nodule (not recorded which). Some clones in this sample may be carry-over from other donors' samples. Written as DNA, the CDR3 is TGTGCCAGCAGTTACGAGGCAGCCACTTCCTACGAGCAGTACTTC. It specifies CASSYEAATSYEQYF.